This T cell receptor (beta chain) was sequenced in a study of Ad26.COV2.S vaccination and SARS-CoV-2 variants. Across the whole study: The COV1001 Ad26.COV2.S trial arm included the donor. Intramuscularly, Ad26.COV2.S was given either once or twice, 56 days apart.

Only in-frame clones appear in the TCRdb table, and some are missing; sequencing was by immunoSEQ multiplex PCR. The data hold around 270,000 clones, with roughly nine tenths observed a single time. The length of the CDR3 is 16 residues. Trimming removed 2 bases from V and 5 bases from J; junction bases left unmatched: 8. CDR1 is SGDLS, CDR2 YYNGEE, per germline. The treatment here: roughly 18 received Ad26.COV2.S at low or high dose, single or two shots; roughly 5 received placebo; per-sample allocation not given. Sampling took place 63 days after the first vaccine or placebo injection. An Ad26 vector carrying the Wuhan-strain SARS-CoV-2 spike served as the vaccine. For this clone: Its antigen remains unknown.

Broader study findings: With respect to non-spike TCR breadth, vaccine and placebo recipients were similar.

This clonotype originated in a person between 18 and 65 years old who received the Ad26.COV2.S COVID-19 vaccine or a placebo. The chain links TRBV9 to TRBJ1-4; TRBD1 agrees at 8 bases. The sequencing used peripheral blood, collected in a trial of Ad26.COV2.S vaccine versus placebo. Here the CDR3 DNA reads TGTGCCAGCAGCGTGGGCCAGGGGGCCGGGAATGAAAAACTGTTTTTT. Encoded protein: CASSVGQGAGNEKLFF.